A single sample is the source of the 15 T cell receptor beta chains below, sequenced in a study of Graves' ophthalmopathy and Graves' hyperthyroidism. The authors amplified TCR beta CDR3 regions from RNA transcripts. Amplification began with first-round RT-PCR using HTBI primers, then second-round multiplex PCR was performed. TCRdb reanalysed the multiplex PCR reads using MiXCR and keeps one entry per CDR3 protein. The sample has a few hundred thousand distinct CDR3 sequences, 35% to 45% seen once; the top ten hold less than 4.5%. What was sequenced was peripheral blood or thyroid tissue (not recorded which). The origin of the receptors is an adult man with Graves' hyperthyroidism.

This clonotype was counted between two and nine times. DNA of the CDR3: TGTGCCAGCATTGGGCAGGGGTGGAACACCGGGGAGCTGTTTTTT. The encoded protein is CASIGQGWNTGELFF. The chain employs TRBV28 and TRBJ2-2, with D possibly matching TRBD1 (6 bases). From germline, CDR1 is MDHEN and CDR2 SYDVKM. V lost 7 bases and J lost 1, with 13 bases in between. The CDR3 totals 15 residues.

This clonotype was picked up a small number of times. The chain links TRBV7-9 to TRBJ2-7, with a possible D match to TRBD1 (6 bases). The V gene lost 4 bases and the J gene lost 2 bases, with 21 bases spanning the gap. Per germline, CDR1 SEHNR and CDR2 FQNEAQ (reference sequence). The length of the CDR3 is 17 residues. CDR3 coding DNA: TGTGCCAGCAGCTCCAGGGGACGGGTTAGGGATACCTACGAGCAGTACTTC. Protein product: CASSSRGRVRDTYEQYF.

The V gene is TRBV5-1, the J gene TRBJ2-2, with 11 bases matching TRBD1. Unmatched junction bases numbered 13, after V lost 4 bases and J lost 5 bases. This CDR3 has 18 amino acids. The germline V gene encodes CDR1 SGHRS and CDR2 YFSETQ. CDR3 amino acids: CASSVAGTGGGKTGELFF. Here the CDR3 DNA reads TGCGCCAGCAGCGTAGCCGGGACAGGGGGTGGAAAAACCGGGGAGCTGTTTTTT.

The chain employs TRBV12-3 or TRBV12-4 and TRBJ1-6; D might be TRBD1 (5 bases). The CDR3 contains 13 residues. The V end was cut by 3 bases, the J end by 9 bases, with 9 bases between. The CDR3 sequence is CASSFDGGSPLHF. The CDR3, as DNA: TGTGCCAGCAGTTTTGACGGGGGTTCACCCCTCCACTTT.

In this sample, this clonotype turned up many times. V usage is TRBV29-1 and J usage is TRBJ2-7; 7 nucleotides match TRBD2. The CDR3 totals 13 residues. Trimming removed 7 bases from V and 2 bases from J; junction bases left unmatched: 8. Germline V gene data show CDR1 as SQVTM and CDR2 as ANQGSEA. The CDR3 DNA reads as TGCAGCGCCGAGGGGACTACCACCTACGAGCAGTACTTC. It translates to CSAEGTTTYEQYF.

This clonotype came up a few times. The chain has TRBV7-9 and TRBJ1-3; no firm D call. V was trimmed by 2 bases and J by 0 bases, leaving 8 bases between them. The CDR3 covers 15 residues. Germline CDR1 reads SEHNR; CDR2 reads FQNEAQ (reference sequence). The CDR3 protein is CASSLMAASGNTIYF. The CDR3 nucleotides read TGTGCCAGCAGCTTAATGGCGGCCTCTGGAAACACCATATATTTT.

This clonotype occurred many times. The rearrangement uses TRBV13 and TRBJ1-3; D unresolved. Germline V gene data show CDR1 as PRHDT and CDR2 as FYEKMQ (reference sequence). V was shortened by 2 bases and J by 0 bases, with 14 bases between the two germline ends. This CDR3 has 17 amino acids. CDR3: CASSLRSGRFSGNTIYF. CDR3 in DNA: TGTGCCAGCAGCTTACGGTCGGGCAGGTTCTCTGGAAACACCATATATTTT.

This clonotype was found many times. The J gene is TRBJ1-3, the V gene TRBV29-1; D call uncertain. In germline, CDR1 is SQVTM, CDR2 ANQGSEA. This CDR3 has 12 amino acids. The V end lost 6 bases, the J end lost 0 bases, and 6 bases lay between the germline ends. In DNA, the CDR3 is TGCAGCGTAAAGGTCTCTGGAAACACCATATATTTT. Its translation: CSVKVSGNTIYF.

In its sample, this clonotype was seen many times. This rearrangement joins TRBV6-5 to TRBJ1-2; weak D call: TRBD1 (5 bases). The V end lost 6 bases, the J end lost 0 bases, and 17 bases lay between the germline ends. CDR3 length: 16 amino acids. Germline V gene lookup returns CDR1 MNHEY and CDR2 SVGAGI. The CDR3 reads CASRQAGQTANYGYTF. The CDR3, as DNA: TGTGCCAGCAGACAGGCGGGTCAAACAGCTAACTATGGCTACACCTTC.

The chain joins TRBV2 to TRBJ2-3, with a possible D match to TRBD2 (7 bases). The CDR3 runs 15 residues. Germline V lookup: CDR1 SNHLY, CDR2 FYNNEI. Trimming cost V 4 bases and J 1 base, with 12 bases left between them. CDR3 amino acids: CASSGDGGRTDTQYF. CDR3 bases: TGTGCCAGCAGTGGCGACGGGGGGCGCACAGATACGCAGTATTTT.

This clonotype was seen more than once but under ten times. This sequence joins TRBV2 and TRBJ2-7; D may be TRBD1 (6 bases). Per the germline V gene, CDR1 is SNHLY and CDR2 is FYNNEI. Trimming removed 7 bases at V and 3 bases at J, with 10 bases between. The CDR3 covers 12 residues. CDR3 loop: CASIDRSYEQYF. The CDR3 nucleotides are TGTGCCAGCATCGACAGGAGCTACGAGCAGTACTTC.

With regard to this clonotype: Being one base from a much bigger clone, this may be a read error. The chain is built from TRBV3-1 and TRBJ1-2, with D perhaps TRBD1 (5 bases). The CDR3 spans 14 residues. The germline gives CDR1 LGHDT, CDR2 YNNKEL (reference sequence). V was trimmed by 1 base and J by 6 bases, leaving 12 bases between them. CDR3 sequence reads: CASSQGGSRHGYTF. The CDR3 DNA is TGTGCCAGCAGCCAAGGGGGCAGTCGGCATGGCTACACCTTC.

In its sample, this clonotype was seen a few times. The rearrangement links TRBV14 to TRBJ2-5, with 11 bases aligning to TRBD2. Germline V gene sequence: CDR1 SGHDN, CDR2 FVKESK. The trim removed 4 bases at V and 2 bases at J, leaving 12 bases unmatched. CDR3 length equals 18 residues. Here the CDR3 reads CASSRFELAGASQETQYF. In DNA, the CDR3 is TGTGCCAGCAGCCGCTTTGAACTAGCGGGAGCAAGTCAAGAGACCCAGTACTTC.

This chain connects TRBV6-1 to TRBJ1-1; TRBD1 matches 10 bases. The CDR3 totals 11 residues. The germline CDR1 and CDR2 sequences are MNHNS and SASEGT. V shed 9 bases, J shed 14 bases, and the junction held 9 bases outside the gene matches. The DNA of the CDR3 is TGTGCCAGTACCGGGACAGGGGAATCCTTCTTT. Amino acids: CASTGTGESFF.

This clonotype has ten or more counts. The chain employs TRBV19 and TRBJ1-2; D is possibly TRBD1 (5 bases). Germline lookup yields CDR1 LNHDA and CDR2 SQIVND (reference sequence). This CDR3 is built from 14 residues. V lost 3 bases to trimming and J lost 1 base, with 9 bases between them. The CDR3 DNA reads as TGTGCCAGTAGTATTCAGGGCGGTAACTATGGCTACACCTTC. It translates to CASSIQGGNYGYTF.